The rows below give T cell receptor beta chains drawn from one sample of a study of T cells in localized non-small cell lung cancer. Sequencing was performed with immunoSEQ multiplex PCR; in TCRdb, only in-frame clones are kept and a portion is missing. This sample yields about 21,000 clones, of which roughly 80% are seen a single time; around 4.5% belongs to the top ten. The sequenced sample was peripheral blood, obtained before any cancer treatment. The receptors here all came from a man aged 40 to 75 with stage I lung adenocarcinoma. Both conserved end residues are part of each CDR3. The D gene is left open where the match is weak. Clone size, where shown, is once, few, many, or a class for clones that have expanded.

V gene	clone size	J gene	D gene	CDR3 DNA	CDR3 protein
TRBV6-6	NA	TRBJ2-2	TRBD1	TGTGCCAGCACCCAGACAGGGGGGACCGGGGAGCTGTTTTTT	CASTQTGGTGELFF
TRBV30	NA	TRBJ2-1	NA	TGTGCCTTGTGGGACTTCTACAATGAGCAGTTCTTC	CALWDFYNEQFF
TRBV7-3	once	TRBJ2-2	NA	TGTGCCAGCAGCTTAACGGGGAACACCGGGGAGCTGTTTTTT	CASSLTGNTGELFF
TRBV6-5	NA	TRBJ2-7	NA	TGTGCCAGCAGGACGCACAGGGGGGGAATCGGCGAGCAGTACTTC	CASRTHRGGIGEQYF
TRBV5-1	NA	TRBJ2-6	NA	TGCGCCAGCAGGGAGGGCTCTGGGGCCAACGTCCTGACTTTC	CASREGSGANVLTF
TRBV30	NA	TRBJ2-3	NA	TGTGCCTGGAGCCCACGTGCAGATACGCAGTATTTT	CAWSPRADTQYF
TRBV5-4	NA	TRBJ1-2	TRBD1	TGTGCCAGCAGCGCAGGGACAGGGGAAACTAACTATGGCTACACCTTC	CASSAGTGETNYGYTF
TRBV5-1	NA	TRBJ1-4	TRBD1	TGCGCCAGCAGCATCGGACAGGGGATGGGTGAAAAACTGTTTTTT	CASSIGQGMGEKLFF
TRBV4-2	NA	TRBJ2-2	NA	TGTGCCAGCACACAAAAGGTCGTCGGTCCCGGGGAGCTGTTTTTT	CASTQKVVGPGELFF
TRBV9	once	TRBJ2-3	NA	TGTGCCAGCAGCGTTCTCGGTAGCACAGATACGCAGTATTTT	CASSVLGSTDTQYF
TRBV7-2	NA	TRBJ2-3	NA	TGTGCCAGCAGCTTAGCCCCGGGGGGCCAAGGTACGCAGTATTTT	CASSLAPGGQGTQYF
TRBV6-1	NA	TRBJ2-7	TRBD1	TGTGCCAGTAAACGTCAGGGGGCGAAGTACGAGCAGTACTTC	CASKRQGAKYEQYF
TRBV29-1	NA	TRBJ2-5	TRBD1	TGCAGCGTCGTGACAGGGGAAGGGATGACCCAGTACTTC	CSVVTGEGMTQYF
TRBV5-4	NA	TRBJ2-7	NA	TGTGCCAGCAGTATAATAACAGAGGACGAGCAGTACTTC	CASSIITEDEQYF
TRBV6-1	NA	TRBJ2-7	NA	TGTGCCAGCAGTGAAGCCGGGACTTACGGGGAGCAGTACTTC	CASSEAGTYGEQYF
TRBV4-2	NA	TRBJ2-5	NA	TGTGCCAGCAGCCCCAAAACCCAGGGGGCCGGGGGGAACCAGTACTTC	CASSPKTQGAGGNQYF
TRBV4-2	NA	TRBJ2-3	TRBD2	TGTGCCAGCAGCCAAGGGGAAGCGGGGGGAACGCAGTATTTT	CASSQGEAGGTQYF
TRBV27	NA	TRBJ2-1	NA	TGTGCCACCTTTTTGTCTGGGGGGGCAGGGGGCAATGAGCAGTTCTTC	CATFLSGGAGGNEQFF
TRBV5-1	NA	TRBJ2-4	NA	TGCGCCAGCAGCTTGGGACTGAAGCCCAAAAACATTCAGTACTTC	CASSLGLKPKNIQYF
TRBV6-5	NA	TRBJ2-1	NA	TGTGCCAGCAGTTACAAGCAGGGGAGGTACAATGAGCAGTTCTTC	CASSYKQGRYNEQFF
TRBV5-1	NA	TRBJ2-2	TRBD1	TGCGCCAGCAGCGTAGGGGACAGGGGGAACACCGGGGAGCTGTTTTTT	CASSVGDRGNTGELFF
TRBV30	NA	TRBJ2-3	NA	TGTGCCTTACCCTTCTCGACACCGGACGGCACAGATACGCAGTATTTT	CALPFSTPDGTDTQYF
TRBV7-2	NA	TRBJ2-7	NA	TGTGCCAGCAGCCCCCAGAAGGGCGGGTACGAGCAGTACTTC	CASSPQKGGYEQYF
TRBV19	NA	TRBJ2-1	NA	TGTGCCACCCGGGGCGATAAGCGCCTCGTTAATGAGCAGTTCTTC	CATRGDKRLVNEQFF
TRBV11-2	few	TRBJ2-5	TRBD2	TGTGCCAGCAGCCCCGGACTAGCGGGAGGACGTGGACGTGAGACCCAGTACTTC	CASSPGLAGGRGRETQYF
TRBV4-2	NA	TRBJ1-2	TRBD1	TGTGCCAGCAGCCCGCGGACAGGGGGCCCCTATGGCTACACCTTC	CASSPRTGGPYGYTF
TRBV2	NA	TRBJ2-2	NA	TGTGCCAGCAGATTCGAGAAGAACACCGGGGAGCTGTTTTTT	CASRFEKNTGELFF
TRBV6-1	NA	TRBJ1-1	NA	TGTGCCAGCAGTGATTGGGGAGGGGGAAAGGAAGCTTTCTTT	CASSDWGGGKEAFF
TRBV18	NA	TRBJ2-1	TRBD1	TGTGCCAGCTCCCCGACAGGGTACAATGAGCAGTTCTTC	CASSPTGYNEQFF
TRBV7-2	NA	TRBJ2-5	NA	TGTGCCAGCAGCCCCACCGGGATTACCCAAGAGACCCAGTACTTC	CASSPTGITQETQYF
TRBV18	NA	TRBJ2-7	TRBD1	TGTGCCAGCTCACCAAGTTCAGGGACAGGGGGTGAAAGAGTTCCCTGGGAGCAGTACTTC	CASSPSSGTGGERVPWEQYF
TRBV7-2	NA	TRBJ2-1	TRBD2	TGTGCCAGCAGCCCGGGACTAGCGGGCCCCTACAATGAGCAGTTCTTC	CASSPGLAGPYNEQFF
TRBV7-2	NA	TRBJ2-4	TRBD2	TGTGCCAGCAGCTCCCTAGCGGGGGGGGACATTCAGTACTTC	CASSSLAGGDIQYF
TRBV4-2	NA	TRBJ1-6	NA	TGTGCCAGCAGCCCGGAGGCAGATTATAATTCACCCCTCCACTTT	CASSPEADYNSPLHF
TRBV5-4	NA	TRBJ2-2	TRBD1	TGTGCCAGCAGCGGGGACAGGTCGAACACCGGGGAGCTGTTTTTT	CASSGDRSNTGELFF
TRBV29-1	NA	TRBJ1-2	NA	TGCAGCGTTGAAGTAGGGGCGGGGGATGGCTACACCTTC	CSVEVGAGDGYTF
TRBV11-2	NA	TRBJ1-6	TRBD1	TGTGCCAGCAGCTTAGGAGGGACAGGCGCGCATTCACCCCTCCACTTT	CASSLGGTGAHSPLHF
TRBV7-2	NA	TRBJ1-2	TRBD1	TGTGCCAGCAGCATCACCGGGACAGGGGGCTATGGCTACACCTTC	CASSITGTGGYGYTF
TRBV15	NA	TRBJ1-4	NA	TGTGCCACCAGCAGAGTAGACCCCAGACACTTTAGTGATGAAAAACTGTTTTTT	CATSRVDPRHFSDEKLFF
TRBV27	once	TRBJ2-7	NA	TGTGCCAGCAGCTCATCGCTAGCACTTTCTCTCTACGAGCAGTACTTC	CASSSSLALSLYEQYF
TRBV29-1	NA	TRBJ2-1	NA	TGCAGCGTTGAAGAAAGGAACTACAATGAGCAGTTCTTC	CSVEERNYNEQFF
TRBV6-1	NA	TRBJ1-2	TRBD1	TGTGCCAGCAGTGGGCTGGGGACAGACTTCATGGCTTATGGCTACACCTTC	CASSGLGTDFMAYGYTF
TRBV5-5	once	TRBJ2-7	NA	TGTGCCAGCAGCTTAGAACAGAGTGCCTACGAGCAGTACTTC	CASSLEQSAYEQYF
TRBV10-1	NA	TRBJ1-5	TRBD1	TGCGCCGGCCGGGACAGGGGGCCCAATCAGCCCCAGCATTTT	CAGRDRGPNQPQHF
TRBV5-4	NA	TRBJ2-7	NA	TGTGCCAGCAGCTTGGGGACAGAGACCTACGAGCAGTACTTC	CASSLGTETYEQYF
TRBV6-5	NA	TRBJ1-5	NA	TGTGCCAGCAGGTCTTACACCCAGGGGAATCAGCCCCAGCATTTT	CASRSYTQGNQPQHF
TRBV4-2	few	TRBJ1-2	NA	TGTGCCAGCAGCCACTCGGAGACAGCATCTGGCTACACCTTC	CASSHSETASGYTF
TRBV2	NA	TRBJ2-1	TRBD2	TGTGCCAGCAGTGCTAGCGGGAGAGGGGATGAGCAGTTCTTC	CASSASGRGDEQFF
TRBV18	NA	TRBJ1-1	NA	TGTGCCAGCTCACCATCTGGCAGACTGAACACTGAAGCTTTCTTT	CASSPSGRLNTEAFF
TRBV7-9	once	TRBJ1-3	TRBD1	TGTGCCAGCAGCTCTACGAGACAGGGGGCTAGAAACACCATATATTTT	CASSSTRQGARNTIYF
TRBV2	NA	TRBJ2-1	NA	TGTGCCAGCAGGCCGGATGGGCTCAATGAGCAGTTCTTC	CASRPDGLNEQFF
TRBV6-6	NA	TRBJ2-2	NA	TGTGCCAGCAGTTACTCGATAGATACCGGGGAGCTGTTTTTT	CASSYSIDTGELFF
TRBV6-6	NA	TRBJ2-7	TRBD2	TGTGCCAGCAGTAGCAGCGGGGAAGGCTACGAGCAGTACTTC	CASSSSGEGYEQYF
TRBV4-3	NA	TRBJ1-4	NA	TGCGCCAGCAGCCAAGAGCCCAATGAAAAACTGTTTTTT	CASSQEPNEKLFF
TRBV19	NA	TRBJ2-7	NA	TGTGCCAGTAGTATAAGGGCTGGTTATACCTACGAGCAGTACTTC	CASSIRAGYTYEQYF